The present entry profiles one T cell receptor beta chain with its context. Its target is unknown. V lost 0 bases to trimming and J lost 7 bases; unmatched junction nucleotides: 9. The CDR3 covers 16 residues. Germline assignment: CDR1 LGHNT and CDR2 FRNRAP. This entry comes from a study of vaccination effects on CD4 cells after COVID-19. TCRdb's copy holds only in-frame clones and misses some; the assay was immunoSEQ multiplex PCR. The sample includes fewer than 85,000 clones, around 78% seen only once; the top ten take roughly 10%. ViraFEST assay sequencing came after antigen-specific CD4+ T cells were expanded with viral peptide pools. After more than 8 days in culture, the CD4+ T cells were isolated. Vaccine recipients lacked prior SARS-CoV-2 infection and had negative nucleocapsid antibodies.

The input for sequencing was CD4+ T cells from PBMCs cultured with SARS-CoV-2 spike peptides, taken before COVID-19 vaccination. The J gene is TRBJ2-1, the V gene TRBV12-5; 7 bases align to TRBD1. The sequence came from a human donor who received a COVID-19 vaccine. CDR3: CASGLVLGQVVNEQFF. CDR3 DNA sequence: TGTGCTAGTGGTTTGGTACTAGGACAGGTGGTGAATGAGCAGTTCTTC. Using reference TRBV12-5 and TRBJ2-1 for the parts outside the CDR3, the full variable domain is DARVTQTPRHKVTEMGQEVTMRCQPILGHNTVFWYRQTMMQGLELLAYFRNRAPLDDSGMPKDRFSAEMPDATLATLKIQPSEPRDSAVYFCASGLVLGQVVNEQFFGPGTRLTVL.